A selection of T cell receptor beta chains follows, all from one sample in a study of T cells in Graves' hyperthyroidism and ophthalmopathy. MiXCR was run by TCRdb on the multiplex PCR reads, yielding one entry per CDR3 protein. The table has around 520,000 distinct CDR3 sequences, about 15% seen once. The sequenced sample consisted of blood. The origin of the receptors is a middle-aged woman with Graves' hyperthyroidism. The CDR3 runs from the conserved cysteine through the conserved F or W. D genes are given only for firm matches. Where a row states a size, it is once, few, many or the class of an expanded clone; other rows omit it.

d_call j_call clone_size v_call cdr3_aa cdr3_nt
TRBD1 TRBJ2-1 - TRBV30 CAWSGGGGGSYNEQFF TGTGCCTGGAGTGGAGGGGGCGGAGGAAGCTACAATGAGCAGTTCTTC
TRBD1 TRBJ2-1 many TRBV28 CASSLLAAQGAYNEQFF TGTGCCAGCAGTTTATTGGCAGCCCAGGGGGCCTACAATGAGCAGTTCTTC
- TRBJ2-7 many TRBV30 CAWTMGSYEQYF TGTGCCTGGACGATGGGCTCCTACGAGCAGTACTTC
- TRBJ2-6 few TRBV20-1 CSAPPEVVGANVLTF TGCAGTGCTCCGCCCGAGGTTGTGGGGGCCAACGTCCTGACTTTC
- TRBJ2-1 many TRBV2 CASSDAAFFYNEQFF TGTGCCAGCAGTGACGCCGCCTTTTTCTACAATGAGCAGTTCTTC
TRBD1 TRBJ2-6 - TRBV3-1 CASSPPPRDRLSSGANVLTF TGTGCCAGCAGCCCCCCCCCCCGGGACAGGTTATCCTCTGGGGCCAACGTCCTGACTTTC
TRBD2 TRBJ2-7 many TRBV6-1 CASSPRTSGSDEQYF TGTGCCAGCAGTCCCAGGACTAGCGGTTCGGACGAGCAGTACTTC
- TRBJ2-3 many TRBV5-1 CASSLVGSTDTQYF TGTGCCAGCAGTTTAGTCGGCAGCACAGATACGCAGTATTTT
TRBD1 TRBJ2-1 few TRBV9 CANGQGADNEQFF TGTGCCAACGGACAGGGGGCCGACAATGAGCAGTTCTTC
- TRBJ1-5 - TRBV12-3/TRBV12-4 CASSLVFGQGGRQPQHF TGTGCCAGCAGTTTAGTTTTCGGACAAGGGGGAAGGCAGCCCCAGCATTTT
- TRBJ2-5 many TRBV6-1 CASNKQGEETQYF TGTGCCAGCAATAAACAGGGTGAAGAGACCCAGTACTTC
- TRBJ2-7 few TRBV7-9 CASTLQTGDEQYF TGTGCCAGCACCTTACAGACAGGAGACGAGCAGTACTTC
- TRBJ1-3 - TRBV2 CASRNSGNTIYF TGTGCCAGCAGAAACTCTGGAAACACCATATATTTT
- TRBJ1-6 many TRBV20-1 CSAREQLYNSPLHF TGCAGTGCTAGAGAACAGCTATATAATTCACCCCTCCACTTT
TRBD2 TRBJ2-7 many TRBV7-2 CASSLVAGDYEQYF TGTGCCAGCAGCTTAGTGGCGGGAGACTACGAGCAGTACTTC
TRBD2 TRBJ2-7 many TRBV28 CASSPLAGGGYEQYF TGTGCCAGCAGTCCTCTAGCGGGAGGAGGCTACGAGCAGTACTTC
- TRBJ1-2 many TRBV28 CASSLSRIYGYTF TGTGCCAGCAGTTTATCGCGGATCTATGGCTACACCTTC
- TRBJ2-3 - TRBV5-6 CASTGDRLTDTQYF TGTGCCAGCACCGGCGACAGGCTCACAGATACGCAGTATTTT
- TRBJ2-3 few TRBV7-2 CASSAASDTQYF TGTGCCAGCAGCGCCGCTAGCGATACGCAGTATTTT
- TRBJ1-2 few TRBV7-9 CASSFKQGIGYTF TGTGCCAGCAGCTTTAAACAGGGTATCGGCTACACCTTC
TRBD1 TRBJ2-7 few TRBV28 CASRGTGDRYEQYF TGTGCCAGCCGCGGGACAGGGGATAGGTACGAGCAGTACTTC
- TRBJ2-5 - TRBV2 CASSRYTETQYF TGTGCCAGCAGCCGTTACACGGAGACCCAGTACTTC
- TRBJ2-2 few TRBV19 CASSVDLWVTGELFF TGTGCCAGTAGTGTGGACCTCTGGGTGACCGGGGAGCTGTTTTTT
- TRBJ1-1 many TRBV2 CASSDTENTEAFF TGTGCCAGCAGTGACACCGAGAACACTGAAGCTTTCTTT
- TRBJ2-1 few TRBV10-3 CAISESSSEYNEQFF TGTGCCATCAGTGAGTCGTCCTCAGAGTACAATGAGCAGTTCTTC
TRBD2 TRBJ2-1 many TRBV24-1 CATSGWGDGTSGTSSYNEQFF TGTGCCACCAGTGGTTGGGGTGATGGGACTAGCGGGACTAGCTCCTACAATGAGCAGTTCTTC
- TRBJ2-7 - TRBV27 CASRRQDSYEQYF TGTGCCAGCAGGAGACAGGACTCCTACGAGCAGTACTTC
TRBD2 TRBJ2-7 - TRBV4-1 CASSQDAGLAGGEQYF TGCGCCAGCAGCCAAGACGCTGGACTAGCGGGAGGTGAGCAGTACTTC
TRBD1 TRBJ2-7 - TRBV30 CAWQPGQSPYEQYF TGTGCCTGGCAACCGGGACAGAGCCCCTACGAGCAGTACTTC
- TRBJ1-4 - TRBV3-1 CASSFHSWDGDEKLFF TGTGCCAGCAGCTTCCACTCTTGGGACGGGGATGAAAAACTGTTTTTT
TRBD1 TRBJ1-1 many TRBV20-1 CSARDTGQGVNTEAFF TGCAGTGCTAGAGATACGGGACAGGGGGTGAACACTGAAGCTTTCTTT
TRBD2 TRBJ2-1 many TRBV6-1 CASSFNSGSSYNEQFF TGTGCCAGCAGTTTCAATAGCGGGAGCTCCTACAATGAGCAGTTCTTC
- TRBJ2-5 many TRBV12-3/TRBV12-4 CASSWVKETQYF TGTGCCAGCAGTTGGGTAAAAGAGACCCAGTACTTC
- TRBJ2-1 many TRBV30 CAWRQLDNEQFF TGTGCCTGGAGGCAGCTAGACAATGAGCAGTTCTTC
- TRBJ2-1 few TRBV7-8 CASSLAGRQRGSNEQFF TGTGCCAGCAGCTTAGCGGGCCGCCAGAGGGGTAGTAATGAGCAGTTCTTC
TRBD1 TRBJ2-5 many TRBV6-5 CASSYPGQGLQETQYF TGTGCCAGCAGTTACCCAGGACAGGGCCTCCAAGAGACCCAGTACTTC
TRBD2 TRBJ2-5 few TRBV9 CASSVSGTSGATQETQYF TGTGCCAGCAGCGTGTCCGGGACTAGCGGGGCCACACAAGAGACCCAGTACTTC
- TRBJ2-7 many TRBV7-9 CASTPTGLYEQYF TGTGCCAGCACCCCGACAGGTCTATACGAGCAGTACTTC
TRBD1 TRBJ1-5 - TRBV28 CASSLLGWTGTGVMRQPQHF TGTGCCAGCAGTTTATTGGGGTGGACGGGGACAGGGGTTATGCGTCAGCCCCAGCATTTT
- TRBJ1-4 many TRBV12-3/TRBV12-4 CASSLQGNEKLFF TGTGCCAGCAGTTTACAGGGTAATGAAAAACTGTTTTTT
TRBD2 TRBJ2-7 few TRBV20-1 CSARRLAGGIEQYF TGCAGTGCTAGAAGACTAGCGGGTGGAATCGAGCAGTACTTC
- TRBJ1-3 - TRBV30 CAWTMNGNTIYF TGTGCCTGGACCATGAATGGAAACACCATATATTTT
TRBD1 TRBJ1-3 few TRBV28 CASSGTGVGNTIYF TGTGCCAGCAGTGGGACAGGGGTTGGAAACACCATATATTTT
- TRBJ2-3 many TRBV5-6 CASSFGSAATDTQYF TGTGCCAGCAGCTTTGGGTCAGCCGCCACAGATACGCAGTATTTT
TRBD2 TRBJ2-7 - TRBV20-1 CSARDASGNSYEQYF TGCAGTGCTAGAGATGCTAGCGGGAACTCCTACGAGCAGTACTTC
- TRBJ2-7 many TRBV28 CASRRTAWGIEQYF TGTGCCAGCAGGCGAACAGCATGGGGGATCGAGCAGTACTTC
- TRBJ1-4 many TRBV13 CASSLRGGEKLFF TGTGCCAGCAGCTTGAGAGGTGGGGAAAAACTGTTTTTT
- TRBJ2-7 - TRBV5-6 CASSNRGYEQYF TGTGCCAGCAGCAATAGGGGTTACGAGCAGTACTTC
- TRBJ1-1 many TRBV28 CASSTGTNTEAFF TGTGCCAGCAGTACCGGGACTAACACTGAAGCTTTCTTT
TRBD2 TRBJ2-1 many TRBV20-1 CSATVAGRTNEQFF TGCAGTGCCACCGTAGCGGGGAGAACGAATGAGCAGTTCTTC
TRBD2 TRBJ2-7 - TRBV12-3/TRBV12-4 CASSQTSGSGEQYF TGTGCCAGCAGCCAGACTAGCGGGAGTGGAGAGCAGTACTTC
TRBD1 TRBJ1-6 few TRBV20-1 CSASPAGGNSPLHF TGCAGTGCTAGTCCGGCAGGGGGAAATTCACCCCTCCACTTT
TRBD2 TRBJ2-7 many TRBV30 CAWRSGSSYEQYF TGTGCCTGGAGGAGCGGGAGCTCCTACGAGCAGTACTTC
- TRBJ1-2 many TRBV12-3/TRBV12-4 CASSLNRGTLGYTF TGTGCCAGCAGTTTGAATAGGGGGACTTTGGGCTACACCTTC
- TRBJ2-3 - TRBV4-1 CASSSENGDTQYF TGCGCCAGCAGCTCGGAGAACGGGGATACGCAGTATTTT
TRBD2 TRBJ2-3 many TRBV28 CASSSLPTWRESTDTQYF TGTGCCAGCAGTTCACTTCCGACGTGGCGGGAGTCCACAGATACGCAGTATTTT
TRBD1 TRBJ2-7 many TRBV28 CATTAGTGLPEQYF TGTGCCACTACAGCCGGGACAGGCCTCCCCGAGCAGTACTTC